The sample holds one count of the clone carrying this T cell receptor (beta chain). CDR3 length: 15 residues. Trimming stripped 0 bases from V and 1 base from J, with 8 bases between. CDR1 is SGDLS and CDR2 is YYNGEE in the germline V gene. Clones were read by immunoSEQ multiplex PCR, and TCRdb kept only the in-frame ones, dropping some. The sample records tens of thousands of clones, 90% to 95% being singletons. These data belong to a study of technical replicates of blood from a few donors. This TCR was recovered from a human donor in good health. Some clones in this sample may be carry-over from other donors' samples. This chain links TRBV9 with TRBJ2-1; possible D gene TRBD2, 6 bases. The material sequenced was T cells isolated from PBMCs. This CDR3 is CASSVGGGSYNEQFF. The CDR3 DNA is TGTGCCAGCAGCGTAGGTGGGGGGTCCTACAATGAGCAGTTCTTC.